The sequence of this T cell receptor (beta chain) was determined in a study of OX40 agonist ivuxolimab in advanced cancers. Study-wide results and limits: The mean number of expanded clones was higher in CD8+ T cells than in CD4+. Among the lowest peripheral clonal expansion occurred in 0.1-3.0 mg/kg partial responders. Among the nonresponders, some also had low normalized T-cell clonal expansion.

Comments on this clone: As yet, its antigen is unknown.

Germline V gene lookup returns CDR1 KGHSH and CDR2 LQKENI. The CDR3 consists of 16 residues. Trimming cost V 4 bases and J 4 bases; bases outside gene matches: 9. The repertoire was sequenced with immunoSEQ multiplex PCR; TCRdb's copy has only in-frame clones and lacks some. In the table there are about 4,700 clones, roughly three fifths of which are singletons. This TCR came from an adult with an advanced solid tumor such as melanoma, head and neck, liver or kidney cancer. The chain joins TRBV18 to TRBJ2-1; 8 nucleotides match TRBD1. The sample consisted of CD4+ or CD8+ T cells sorted from blood, taken in a trial of the OX40 agonist ivuxolimab. The CDR3 sequence is CASSQVDRGPYNEQFF. DNA for the CDR3: TGTGCCAGCTCACAGGTCGACAGGGGACCTTACAATGAGCAGTTCTTC.